The clone carrying this T cell receptor beta chain occurred a few times. Antigen unknown. The ends were cut back, 1 base at V and 7 bases at J, with 15 bases in the middle. Per germline, CDR1 SGHDT and CDR2 YYEEEE. The CDR3 has 15 amino acids. TCRdb analysed the 5' RACE reads with MiXCR anew, one entry per CDR3 protein. The sample carries a few hundred thousand distinct CDR3 sequences, approximately 16% recorded once. This entry comes from a study of T cells after yellow fever vaccination. Findings of the study overall: Clones from primary vaccination mostly reappeared after the booster (96% CD4, about 85% CD8). Overall, a small share of clonotypes was seen in both CD4 and CD8 compartments.

V usage is TRBV5-6 and J usage is TRBJ1-5; D possibly corresponds to TRBD1 (6 bases). Sequenced material: PBMCs, taken 5 days after the first yellow fever vaccination. The clonotype originates from a man aged 18 to 30 who received the YFV17D yellow fever vaccine. The CDR3 region is CASSLRPGVRQPQHF. The CDR3 nucleotides are TGTGCCAGCAGCTTGCGCCCAGGGGTTAGGCAGCCCCAGCATTTT.